This T cell receptor beta chain was observed in a study of regulatory T cells in long-lasting Graves disease. Whole-study context: The study counted Graves' disease as persistent given over 5 years of antithyroid drugs and positive TSH receptor antibodies. Study-level results: Persistent disease preferred TRBV28, TRBJ1-2 and TRBJ2-5; new disease, TRBV20-1 and TRBJ2-1. Persistent patients had more shared public clonotypes (around 2,700) than new patients (about 920).

Time point reported: persistent/refractory GD, antithyroid drugs over 5 years with positive TRAb. PBMC RNA served as the TCR library source. Each patient gave approximately 8.8 milliliters of EDTA-anticoagulated peripheral blood. The CDR3 is made up of 17 amino acids. The germline V gene has CDR1 MDHEN and CDR2 SYDVKM. On this clonotype itself: Its cognate antigen is unknown. A read error may produce the germline difference seen at one junction end.

Construction of TCR beta libraries relied on iRepertoire HTBI primers and on Arm-PCR targeting CDR3 regions. TCRdb independently ran MiXCR on the multiplex PCR reads; one entry per CDR3 protein. The table shows hundreds of thousands of distinct CDR3 sequences, with about 32% occurring only once. This receptor was taken from a female donor with Graves disease. The specimen comprised peripheral blood mononuclear cells (PBMCs), sampled when the disease was refractory, from a patient treated with antithyroid drugs. The V call is TRBV28, the J call TRBJ1-5; the match to TRBD1 covers 7 bases. The CDR3 reads CASSLALTGQSSQPQHF. The DNA of the CDR3 is TGTGCCAGCAGTTTGGCCCTAACGGGACAGAGCAGTCAGCCCCAGCATTTT. The entire variable domain, with the rest obtained from reference TRBV28 and TRBJ1-5, is as follows: DVKVTQSSRYLVKRTGEKVFLECVQDMDHENMFWYRQDPGLGLRLIYFSYDVKMKEKGDIPEGYSVSREKKERFSLILESASTNQTSMYLCASSLALTGQSSQPQHFGDGTRLSIL.